This T cell receptor beta chain was found in a study of vaccination effects on CD4 cells after COVID-19. To note about this clone: Its specificity is unknown.

Repertoires were generated with immunoSEQ multiplex PCR, while TCRdb's copy carries only in-frame clones and drops some. The table lists about 14,000 clones, less than 85% of them singletons, with around 25% in the top ten. The ends were cut back, 2 bases at V and 5 bases at J, with 13 bases in the middle. There are 14 residues in the CDR3. From germline, CDR1 is SGHTA and CDR2 FQGNSA. Under the ViraFEST assay, PBMC were stimulated with viral peptide pools so that antigen-specific CD4+ T cells expanded. Sequencing was performed afterwards. Cells that had been cultured for approximately eleven days were the source of isolated CD4+ T cells. Fresh IL-2-containing medium replaced half the medium on days 3 and 7.

This material consisted of CD4+ T cells from PBMCs cultured with HCoV-229E spike peptides, taken before COVID-19 vaccination. The J gene is TRBJ2-7, the V gene TRBV7-2; perhaps TRBD1 as D (6 bases). This clonotype originated in a human donor who received a COVID-19 vaccine. For the CDR3, the DNA is TGTGCCAGCAGCTTAAACGCCGGACAGCACGAGCAGTACTTC. Its translation is CASSLNAGQHEQYF.